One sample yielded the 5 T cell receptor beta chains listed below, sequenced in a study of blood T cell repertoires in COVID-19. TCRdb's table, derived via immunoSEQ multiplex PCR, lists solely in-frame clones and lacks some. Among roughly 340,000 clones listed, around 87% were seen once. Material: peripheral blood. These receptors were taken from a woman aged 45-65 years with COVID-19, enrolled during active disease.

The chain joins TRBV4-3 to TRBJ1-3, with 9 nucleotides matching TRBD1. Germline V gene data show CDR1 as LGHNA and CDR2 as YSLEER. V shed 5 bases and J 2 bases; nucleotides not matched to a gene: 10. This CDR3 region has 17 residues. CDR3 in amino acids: CASSGTGGSRPGNTIYF. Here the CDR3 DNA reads TGCGCCAGCAGCGGAACAGGGGGCTCAAGGCCTGGAAACACCATATATTTT.

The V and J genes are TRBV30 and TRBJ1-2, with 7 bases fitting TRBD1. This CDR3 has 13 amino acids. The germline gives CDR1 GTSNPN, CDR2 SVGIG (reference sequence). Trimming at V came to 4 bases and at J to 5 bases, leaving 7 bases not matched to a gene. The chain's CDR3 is CAWTLTGSYGYTF. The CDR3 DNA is TGTGCCTGGACACTGACAGGGAGTTATGGCTACACCTTC.

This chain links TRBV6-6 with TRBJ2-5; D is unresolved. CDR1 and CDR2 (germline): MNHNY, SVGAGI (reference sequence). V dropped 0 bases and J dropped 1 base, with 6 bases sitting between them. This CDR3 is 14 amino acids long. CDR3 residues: CASSYSASQETQYF. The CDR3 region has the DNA TGTGCCAGCAGTTACTCGGCCAGCCAAGAGACCCAGTACTTC.

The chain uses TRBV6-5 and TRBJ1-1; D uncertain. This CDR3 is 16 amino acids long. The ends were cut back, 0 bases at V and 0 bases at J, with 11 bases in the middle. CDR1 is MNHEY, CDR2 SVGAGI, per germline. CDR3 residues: CASSYSVVVMNTEAFF. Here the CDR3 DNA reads TGTGCCAGCAGTTACTCCGTCGTAGTAATGAACACTGAAGCTTTCTTT.

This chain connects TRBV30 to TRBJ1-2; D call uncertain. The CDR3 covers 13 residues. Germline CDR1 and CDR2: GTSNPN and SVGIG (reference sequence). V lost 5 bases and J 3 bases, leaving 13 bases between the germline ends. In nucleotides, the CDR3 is TGTGCCTGGGTGGAGGGTTACGACTATGGCTACACCTTC. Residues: CAWVEGYDYGYTF.